This is a list of T cell receptor beta chains from one sample in a study of blood T cell repertoires in COVID-19. TCRdb's copy holds only in-frame clones and misses some; the assay was immunoSEQ multiplex PCR. The sample holds about 180,000 clones, around 85% seen once. Sequenced input: peripheral blood. Receptors originate from a middle-aged man with active or convalescent COVID-19. CDR3s leave out the opening cysteine and the closing phenylalanine or tryptophan.

v_gene	j_gene	CDR3aa
TRBV7-3	TRBJ2-7	ASSQMPGEIREQY
TRBV18	TRBJ2-3	ASSPLGTDTQY
TRBV19	TRBJ2-1	ASSIRGGLNEQF
TRBV28	TRBJ1-1	ASFRPGKNTEAF
TRBV19	TRBJ2-5	ASSKKQGQETQY
TRBV18	TRBJ1-1	ASRTGGGGTEAF
TRBV18	TRBJ1-2	ASSPDRGNNYGYT
TRBV5-6	TRBJ2-4	ASSLQGTKNIQY
TRBV19	TRBJ2-7	ASRQRTSGTAYEQY
TRBV5-6	TRBJ1-1	ASSLEVRKNTEAF
TRBV28	TRBJ1-5	ASSPRTGGGQPQH
TRBV28	TRBJ1-2	ATTKGGPANYGYT
TRBV10-3	TRBJ2-1	AISDSWDNEQF
TRBV21-1	TRBJ1-1	ASSKGGRDTEAF
TRBV7-2	TRBJ2-1	ASSLATASGSSYNEQF
TRBV24-1	TRBJ1-1	ATSDFGRGEAF
TRBV19	TRBJ1-1	ASRRQQNTEAF
TRBV3-1/TRBV3-2	TRBJ1-1	ASSQDLANTEAF
TRBV11-2	TRBJ1-5	ASSLDSGSNQPQH
TRBV27	TRBJ1-1	ASSLGRNTEAF
TRBV20-1	TRBJ2-1	SARSDEQF
TRBV7-9	TRBJ1-2	ASSPRTGQGYGYT
TRBV11-3	TRBJ2-3	ASSPGLAGDRDTQY
TRBV9	TRBJ1-2	ASSLGGGDYGYT
TRBV7-6	TRBJ2-1	ASSRGQGDYNEQF
TRBV30	TRBJ1-3	AWKQGGNTIY
TRBV19	TRBJ2-3	ASSPQGGTDTQY
TRBV7-6	TRBJ1-3	ASSLIDTSGNTIY
TRBV5-6	TRBJ2-3	ASSSGTSTDTQY
TRBV9	TRBJ1-2	ASRASGGYT
TRBV5-5	TRBJ2-1	ASSLAPGKGNEQF
TRBV7-9	TRBJ1-1	ASSKTGANTEAF
TRBV11-2	TRBJ2-5	ASSLVWSGGTQETQY
TRBV6-1	TRBJ2-7	ASSDRQGSYEQY
TRBV5-6	TRBJ1-2	ASSPRDRGYYGYT
TRBV18	TRBJ1-1	ASSPDFRGTEAF
TRBV6-5	TRBJ2-5	ASSYPGGSQETQY
TRBV19	TRBJ2-3	ASRLAGFTDTQY
TRBV7-9	TRBJ1-2	ASSSGTGNGYT
TRBV3-1/TRBV3-2	TRBJ2-7	ASSQEPRDEQY
TRBV7-9	TRBJ1-4	ASSLGGTGAEKLF
TRBV19	TRBJ2-2	ASMTSGSRTGELF
TRBV5-5	TRBJ2-3	ASSLGLAGGNTDTQY
TRBV5-1	TRBJ2-7	ASSFRDRVNEQY
TRBV9	TRBJ2-7	ASSVSGTATYEQY
TRBV7-9	TRBJ1-4	ASSRLEDRDEKLF
TRBV6-5	TRBJ2-7	ASSYSGTPDLVEQY
TRBV5-1	TRBJ2-1	ASSLGTSGPVNEQF
TRBV24-1	TRBJ1-2	ATSDFRAYGYT
TRBV20-1	TRBJ2-4	SASDRTSKNIQY
TRBV7-9	TRBJ1-6	ASSRDRDVSPLH
TRBV7-2	TRBJ2-7	ASSLSLGPYEQY
TRBV7-2	TRBJ2-3	ASSLAAWRGGDTQY
TRBV6-5	TRBJ2-5	ASSHRGGARETQY
TRBV5-1	TRBJ2-1	ASSFPGQGNEQF
TRBV28	TRBJ1-1	ASRLPGQQNTEAF
TRBV12-3/TRBV12-4	TRBJ1-1	ASILGGYAF
TRBV30	TRBJ2-2	AWNRGLANGELF